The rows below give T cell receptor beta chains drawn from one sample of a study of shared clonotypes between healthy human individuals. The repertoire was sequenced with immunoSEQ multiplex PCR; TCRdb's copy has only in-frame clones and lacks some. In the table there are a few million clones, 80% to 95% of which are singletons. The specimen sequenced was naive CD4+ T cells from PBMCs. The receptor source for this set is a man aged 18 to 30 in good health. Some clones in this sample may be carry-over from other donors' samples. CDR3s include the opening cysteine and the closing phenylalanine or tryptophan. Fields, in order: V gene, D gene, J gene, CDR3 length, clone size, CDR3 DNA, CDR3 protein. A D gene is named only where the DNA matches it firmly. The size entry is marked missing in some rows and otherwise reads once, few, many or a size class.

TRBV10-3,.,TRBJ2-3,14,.,TGTGCCATCAGTGGGGCCCAGGGTCCAGATACGCAGTATTTT,CAISGAQGPDTQYF
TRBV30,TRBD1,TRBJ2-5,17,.,TGTGCCTGGAGTGTACCGTGGGACAGGGGGGGGAGAGAGACCCAGTACTTC,CAWSVPWDRGGRETQYF
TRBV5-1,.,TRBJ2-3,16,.,TGCGCCAGCAGCTTGCGTCCCACAGGGCGGGAGGATACGCAGTATTTT,CASSLRPTGREDTQYF
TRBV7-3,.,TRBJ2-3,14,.,TGTGCCAGCAGCTTAGAAGTATCCACAGATACGCAGTATTTT,CASSLEVSTDTQYF
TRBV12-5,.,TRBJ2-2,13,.,TGTGCTAGTGCCCTCAGGGAGACCGGGGAGCTGTTTTTT,CASALRETGELFF
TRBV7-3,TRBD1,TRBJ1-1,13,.,TGTGCCAGCAGCTCCTCAGGGGGAACTGAAGCTTTCTTT,CASSSSGGTEAFF
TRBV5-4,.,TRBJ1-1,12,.,TGTGCCAGCAGCTCTCTTAGGACTGAAGCTTTCTTT,CASSSLRTEAFF
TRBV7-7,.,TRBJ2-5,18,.,TGTGCCAGCCCCCACGGCAGGGGAACATCTGAAAACAAAGAGACCCAGTACTTC,CASPHGRGTSENKETQYF
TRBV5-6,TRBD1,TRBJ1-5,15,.,TGTGCCAGCAGCTTGGCCGACAGGGACAATCAGCCCCAGCATTTT,CASSLADRDNQPQHF
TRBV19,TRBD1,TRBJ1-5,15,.,TGTGCCAGTACTCGAGACAGGGTGGCCAATCAGCCCCAGCATTTT,CASTRDRVANQPQHF
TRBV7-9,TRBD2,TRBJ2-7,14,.,TGTGCCAGCAGCCTCGTAGCGGGAGCGGGCGAGCAGTACTTC,CASSLVAGAGEQYF
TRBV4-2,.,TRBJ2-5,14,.,TGTGCCAGCAGCCAGATGGAACTTCCAGAGACCCAGTACTTC,CASSQMELPETQYF
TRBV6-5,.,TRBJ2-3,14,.,TGTGCCAGCAGAAACCGGGACTTCACAGATACGCAGTATTTT,CASRNRDFTDTQYF
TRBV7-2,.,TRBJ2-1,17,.,TGTGCCAGCAGCTTACATGGTCCGGGGGTGGGCTACAATGAGCAGTTCTTC,CASSLHGPGVGYNEQFF
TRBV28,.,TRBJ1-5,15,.,TGTGCCAGCAGTTTACGGGGGGCTAACAATCAGCCCCAGCATTTT,CASSLRGANNQPQHF
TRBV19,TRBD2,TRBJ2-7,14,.,TGTGCCAGTAGACGGCTAGCGGGAGCCTACGAGCAGTACTTC,CASRRLAGAYEQYF
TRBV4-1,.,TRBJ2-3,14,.,TGCGCCAGCAGCCAAAATCTACAGGGAGATACGCAGTATTTT,CASSQNLQGDTQYF
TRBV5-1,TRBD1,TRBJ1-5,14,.,TGCGCCAGCAGCGAGGGACAGGGACATCAGCCCCAGCATTTT,CASSEGQGHQPQHF
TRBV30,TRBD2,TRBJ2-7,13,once,TGTGCCTGGAGTTGGCCAGCGGGACCAGTGCAGTACTTC,CAWSWPAGPVQYF
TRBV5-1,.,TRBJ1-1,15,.,TGCGCCAGCAGCTTTAGTAGGGACATGAACACTGAAGCTTTCTTT,CASSFSRDMNTEAFF
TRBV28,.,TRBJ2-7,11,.,TGTGCCAGCAGTTTAACTTCCGAGCAGTACTTC,CASSLTSEQYF
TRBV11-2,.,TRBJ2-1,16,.,TGTGCCAGCAGCGTAGACAGGGGAGTAGCGGGTAATGAGCAGTTCTTC,CASSVDRGVAGNEQFF
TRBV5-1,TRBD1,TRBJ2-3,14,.,TGCGCCAGCAGCTTAGGACAGGAGACAGATACGCAGTATTTT,CASSLGQETDTQYF
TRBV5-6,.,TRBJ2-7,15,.,TGTGCCAGCAGCTTGGATCTGACGTTGAGGGGGGAGCAGTACTTC,CASSLDLTLRGEQYF
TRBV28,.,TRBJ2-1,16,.,TGTGCCAGCAGTTTTCGTTTAGCGATCACCTACAATGAGCAGTTCTTC,CASSFRLAITYNEQFF
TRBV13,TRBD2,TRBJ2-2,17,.,TGTGCCAGCAGGGTTAGGAGACTAGCGGGAGGGCCCGGGGAGCTGTTTTTT,CASRVRRLAGGPGELFF
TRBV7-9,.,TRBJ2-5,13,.,TGTGCCAGCAGCTTGTCAGGCCAAGAGACCCAGTACTTC,CASSLSGQETQYF
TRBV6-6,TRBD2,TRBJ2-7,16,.,TGTGCCAGCAGTTACGCACTCGGGGGGGCACGGGACGAGCAGTACTTC,CASSYALGGARDEQYF
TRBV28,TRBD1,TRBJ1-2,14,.,TGTGCCAGCAGTTTCCCGACAGGGGGCTATGGCTACACCTTC,CASSFPTGGYGYTF
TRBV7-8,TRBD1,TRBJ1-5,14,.,TGTGCCAGCAGCCATCACAGGGGAGATCAGCCCCAGCATTTT,CASSHHRGDQPQHF
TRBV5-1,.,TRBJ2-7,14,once,TGCGCCAGCAGCTCGGCGGCAGGTTCCTACGAGCAGTACTTC,CASSSAAGSYEQYF
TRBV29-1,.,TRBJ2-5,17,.,TGCAGCGTTGAAGATAGGGCGGGGTGGGGGTTACAAGAGACCCAGTACTTC,CSVEDRAGWGLQETQYF
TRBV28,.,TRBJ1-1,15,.,TGTGCCAGCAGTCCCTCCCTTTACGGGGACACTGAAGCTTTCTTT,CASSPSLYGDTEAFF
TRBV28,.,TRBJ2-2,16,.,TGTGCCAGCAGTCGGACCCAGCCGTCGAACACCGGGGAGCTGTTTTTT,CASSRTQPSNTGELFF
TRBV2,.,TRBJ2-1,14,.,TGTGCCAGCAGAACAGGGGGGACTAGTCGGGAGCAGTTCTTC,CASRTGGTSREQFF
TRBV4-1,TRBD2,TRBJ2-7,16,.,TGCGCCAGCAGCCACAGCGTAGCGGGAATCTCCTACGAGCAGTACTTC,CASSHSVAGISYEQYF
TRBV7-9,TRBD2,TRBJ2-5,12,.,TGTGCCAGCTCTACTAGCGGGAGTAACCAGTACTTC,CASSTSGSNQYF
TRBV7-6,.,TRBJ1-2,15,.,TGTGCCAGCAGCCCAATTTTAAGCCCCCCTTATGGCTACACCTTC,CASSPILSPPYGYTF
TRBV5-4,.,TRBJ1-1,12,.,TGTGCCAGCAGCTTGGATAAAGGGTCAGCTTTCTTT,CASSLDKGSAFF
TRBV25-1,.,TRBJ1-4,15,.,TGTGCCAGCAGTGAAGCGGGGGCAACTAATGAAAAACTGTTTTTT,CASSEAGATNEKLFF
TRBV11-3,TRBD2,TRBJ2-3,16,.,TGTGCCAGCAGCTTCCGACTAGCGGGAGTGGCAGATACGCAGTATTTT,CASSFRLAGVADTQYF
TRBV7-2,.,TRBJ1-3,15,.,TGTGCCAGCAGCATGAGCGGGGGGCAAGGAAACACCATATATTTT,CASSMSGGQGNTIYF
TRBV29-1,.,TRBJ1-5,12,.,TGCAGCGTAGGCGCGGACTACCAGCCCCAGCATTTT,CSVGADYQPQHF
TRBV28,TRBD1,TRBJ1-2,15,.,TGTGCCAGCAGTGGACCGGGACAGGGAGGCTATGGCTACACCTTC,CASSGPGQGGYGYTF
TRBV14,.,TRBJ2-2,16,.,TGTGCCAGCAGCCTCCTCCATCGTACAAACACCGGGGAGCTGTTTTTT,CASSLLHRTNTGELFF
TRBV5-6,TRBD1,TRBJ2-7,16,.,TGTGCCAGCAGCAAGAGGGGGGCGACAGGGGTGTACGAGCAGTACTTC,CASSKRGATGVYEQYF
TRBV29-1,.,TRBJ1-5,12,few,TGCAGCGTTGGGGCAGCCAATCAGCCCCAGCATTTT,CSVGAANQPQHF
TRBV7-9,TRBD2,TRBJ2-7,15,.,TGTGCCAGCAGCCGTCAAGCGGGGCTCTCCTACGAGCAGTACTTC,CASSRQAGLSYEQYF
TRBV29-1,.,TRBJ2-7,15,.,TGCAGCGTCGCAAACCCGGGACTCGGACCCTACGAGCAGTACTTC,CSVANPGLGPYEQYF
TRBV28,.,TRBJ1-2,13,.,TGTGCCAGCATTGACGGATTCCTCTATGGCTACACCTTC,CASIDGFLYGYTF
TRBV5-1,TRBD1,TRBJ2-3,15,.,TGCGCCAGCAGCACCGGGACAGCTCCCACAGATACGCAGTATTTT,CASSTGTAPTDTQYF
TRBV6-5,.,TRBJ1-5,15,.,TGTGCCAGCAGCCGAAGGGAGGGCAACAATCAGCCCCAGCATTTT,CASSRREGNNQPQHF
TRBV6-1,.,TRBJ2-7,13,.,TGTGCCAGCAGTGAAATCCACCCCTACGAGCAGTACTTC,CASSEIHPYEQYF
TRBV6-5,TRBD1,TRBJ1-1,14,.,TGTGCCAGCAGTTCCAACAGGGGGAACACTGAAGCTTTCTTT,CASSSNRGNTEAFF
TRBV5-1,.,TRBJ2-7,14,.,TGCGCCAGCAGCCCAATCGGGACGTTCTACGAGCAGTACTTC,CASSPIGTFYEQYF
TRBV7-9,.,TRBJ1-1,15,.,TGTGCCAGCAGCTTATTATGGGGGTCGCACACTGAAGCTTTCTTT,CASSLLWGSHTEAFF
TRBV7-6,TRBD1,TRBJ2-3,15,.,TGTGCCAGCAGCTTAGGGGGACAGGGGGCAGATACGCAGTATTTT,CASSLGGQGADTQYF
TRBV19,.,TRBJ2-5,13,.,TGTGCCAGTAGTAAGGAGCGCGGGCAGACCCAGTACTTC,CASSKERGQTQYF
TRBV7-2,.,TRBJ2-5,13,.,TGTGCCAGCAGCTTTTTTAACAAAGAGACCCAGTACTTC,CASSFFNKETQYF